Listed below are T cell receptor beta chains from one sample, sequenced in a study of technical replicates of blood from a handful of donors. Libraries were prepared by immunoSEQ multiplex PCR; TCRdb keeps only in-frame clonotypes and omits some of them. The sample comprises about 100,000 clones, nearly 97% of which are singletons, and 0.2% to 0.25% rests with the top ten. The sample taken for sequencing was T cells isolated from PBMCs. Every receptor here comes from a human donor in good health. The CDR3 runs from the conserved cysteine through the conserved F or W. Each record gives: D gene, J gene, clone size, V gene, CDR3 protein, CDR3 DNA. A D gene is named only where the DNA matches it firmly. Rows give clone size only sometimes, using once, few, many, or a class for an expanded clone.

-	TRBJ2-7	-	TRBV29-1	CSVAPTGTYEQYF	TGCAGCGTTGCTCCGACAGGAACCTACGAGCAGTACTTC
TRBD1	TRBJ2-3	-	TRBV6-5	CASCPRGPSDTQYF	TGTGCCAGCTGCCCCAGGGGGCCCTCAGATACGCAGTATTTT
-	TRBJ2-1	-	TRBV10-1	CASSQGNEQFF	TGCGCCAGCAGTCAGGGAAATGAGCAGTTCTTC
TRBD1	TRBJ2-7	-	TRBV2	CASSRDSKVYEQYF	TGTGCCAGCAGTCGGGACAGCAAGGTCTACGAGCAGTACTTC
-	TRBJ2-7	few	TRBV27	CASSLGQSYEQYF	TGTGCCAGCAGTTTAGGGCAGAGCTACGAGCAGTACTTC
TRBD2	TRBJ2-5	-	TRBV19	CASSPSGTSGRWVGETQYF	TGTGCCAGTAGCCCCTCCGGGACTAGCGGGAGATGGGTGGGAGAGACCCAGTACTTC
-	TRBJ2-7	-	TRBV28	CASSQKGHVPFEQYF	TGTGCCAGCAGTCAGAAGGGACACGTACCCTTTGAGCAGTACTTC
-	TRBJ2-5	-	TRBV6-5	CASSSGGPISGTQYF	TGTGCCAGCAGTTCCGGGGGACCCATTTCGGGGACCCAGTACTTC
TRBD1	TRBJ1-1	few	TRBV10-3	CAIREWTGMNTEAFF	TGTGCCATCAGAGAGTGGACAGGGATGAACACTGAAGCTTTCTTT
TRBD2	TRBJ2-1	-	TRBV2	CASRVSGGYNEQFF	TGTGCCAGCAGAGTTAGCGGGGGCTACAATGAGCAGTTCTTC
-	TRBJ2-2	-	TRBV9	CATQRLDTGELFF	TGTGCCACACAAAGACTAGATACCGGGGAGCTGTTTTTT
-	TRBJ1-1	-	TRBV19	CASSIGVRAEAFF	TGTGCCAGTAGTATCGGGGTTCGCGCTGAAGCTTTCTTT
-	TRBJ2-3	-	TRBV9	CASSAPGLSTQYF	TGTGCCAGCAGCGCACCCGGACTATCTACGCAGTATTTT
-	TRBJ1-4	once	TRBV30	CAWSVRSVGGLFF	TGTGCCTGGAGTGTACGGAGCGTGGGTGGGCTGTTTTTT
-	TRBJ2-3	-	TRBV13	CASSFTYTSTDTQYF	TGTGCCAGCAGCTTTACCTATACTAGCACAGATACGCAGTATTTT
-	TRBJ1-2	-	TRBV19	CASSGLRRYGYTF	TGTGCCAGTTCGGGACTCCGACGGTATGGCTACACCTTC
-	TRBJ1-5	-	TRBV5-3	CARSCRERQVNQPQHF	TGTGCCAGAAGCTGTCGAGAGAGACAGGTTAATCAGCCCCAGCATTTT
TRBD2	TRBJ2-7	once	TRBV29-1	CSVIGTSGRYEQYF	TGCAGCGTTATCGGGACTAGCGGCCGCTACGAGCAGTACTTC
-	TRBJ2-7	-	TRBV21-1	CASSTRDRGRKSYEQYF	TGTGCCAGCAGCACACGGGACAGGGGGAGGAAAAGCTACGAGCAGTACTTC
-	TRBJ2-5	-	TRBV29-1	CSVVWGARETQYF	TGCAGCGTTGTCTGGGGCGCTCGGGAGACCCAGTACTTC
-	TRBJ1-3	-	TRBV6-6	CASSYEDLPSKNTIYF	TGTGCCAGCAGTTACGAGGATCTACCCTCGAAAAACACCATATATTTT
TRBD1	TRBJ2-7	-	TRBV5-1	CASSLVPDRDYEQYF	TGCGCCAGCAGCTTGGTCCCAGACAGGGACTACGAGCAGTACTTC
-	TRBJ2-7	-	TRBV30	CAWSRPREMLGQYF	TGTGCCTGGAGTAGGCCTAGGGAGATGTTGGGGCAGTACTTC
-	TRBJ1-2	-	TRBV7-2	CASSQSGPGYTF	TGTGCCAGCAGCCAGAGCGGGCCTGGCTACACCTTC
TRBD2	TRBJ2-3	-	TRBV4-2	CASTSRSGGAGDTQYF	TGTGCCAGCACCTCGAGGAGCGGGGGGGCTGGAGATACGCAGTATTTT
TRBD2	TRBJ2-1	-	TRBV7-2	CASSSDWRGGFYEQFF	TGTGCCAGCAGCTCTGATTGGCGGGGGGGTTTCTATGAGCAGTTCTTC
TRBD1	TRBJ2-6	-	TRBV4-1	CASSQPGQRASGANVLTF	TGCGCCAGCAGCCAACCGGGACAGAGGGCCTCTGGGGCCAACGTCCTGACTTTC
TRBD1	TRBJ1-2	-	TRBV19	CASSQDRALYGYTF	TGTGCCAGTAGTCAGGACAGGGCTTTATATGGCTACACCTTC
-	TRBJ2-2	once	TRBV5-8	CASRIRGTGELFF	TGTGCCAGCAGGATAAGGGGTACCGGGGAGCTGTTTTTT
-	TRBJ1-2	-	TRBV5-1	CASSGGDTPSYGYTF	TGCGCCAGCAGCGGGGGGGACACCCCGTCCTATGGCTACACCTTC
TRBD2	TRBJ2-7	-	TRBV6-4	CASTGGSSYEQYF	TGTGCCAGCACGGGGGGAAGCTCCTACGAGCAGTACTTC
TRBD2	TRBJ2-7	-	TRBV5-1	CASTYSGGSSYEQYF	TGCGCCAGTACATATAGCGGGGGGAGCTCCTACGAGCAGTACTTC
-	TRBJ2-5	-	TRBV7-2	CASSFRGETQYF	TGTGCCAGCAGCTTCCGCGGGGAGACCCAGTACTTC
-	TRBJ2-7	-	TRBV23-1	CASSQSTAGFWSSSYEQYF	TGCGCCAGCAGTCAATCGACGGCAGGCTTCTGGTCCAGCTCCTACGAGCAGTACTTC
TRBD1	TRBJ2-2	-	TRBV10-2	CASEDRGELFF	TGCGCCAGCGAGGACAGGGGGGAGCTGTTTTTT
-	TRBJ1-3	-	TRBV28	CASSLSGGNTIYF	TGTGCCAGCAGTTTATCGGGTGGAAACACCATATATTTT
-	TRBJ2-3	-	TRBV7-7	CASSLGHGDTQYF	TGTGCCAGCAGCTTAGGGCACGGGGATACGCAGTATTTT